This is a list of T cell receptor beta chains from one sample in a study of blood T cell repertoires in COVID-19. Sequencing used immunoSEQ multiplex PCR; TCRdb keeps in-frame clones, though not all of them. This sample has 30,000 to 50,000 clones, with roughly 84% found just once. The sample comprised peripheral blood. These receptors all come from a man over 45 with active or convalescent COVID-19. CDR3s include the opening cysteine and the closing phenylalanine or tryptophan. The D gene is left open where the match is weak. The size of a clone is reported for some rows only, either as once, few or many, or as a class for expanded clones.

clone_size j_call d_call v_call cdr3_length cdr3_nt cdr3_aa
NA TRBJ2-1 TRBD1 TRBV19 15 TGTGCCAGTAGTACGCCCGGGACAGGAGACAGGGAGCAGTTCTTC CASSTPGTGDREQFF
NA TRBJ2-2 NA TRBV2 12 TGTGCCAGCAGTGAAGCCCACGGGGAGCTGTTTTTT CASSEAHGELFF
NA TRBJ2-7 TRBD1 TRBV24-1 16 TGTGCCACCAGTGATTCCCGGACAGGTAAACCCTACGAGCAGTACTTC CATSDSRTGKPYEQYF
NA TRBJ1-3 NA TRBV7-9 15 TGTGCCAGCAGCTTAAGTCAGTTCTCTGGAAACACCATATATTTT CASSLSQFSGNTIYF
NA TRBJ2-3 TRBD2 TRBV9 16 TGTGCCAGCAGCGGATTTAGCGGGGGCCAGCGGGGTACGCAGTATTTT CASSGFSGGQRGTQYF
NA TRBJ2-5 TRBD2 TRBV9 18 TGTGCCAGCAGCGTAGCTACGGGGGCGGGGGGAGCCCAAGAGACCCAGTACTTC CASSVATGAGGAQETQYF
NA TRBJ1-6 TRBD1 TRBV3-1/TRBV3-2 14 TGTGCCAGCAGCCAAGGACAGGGAAGGTCACCCCTCCACTTT CASSQGQGRSPLHF
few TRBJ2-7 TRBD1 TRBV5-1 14 TGCGCCAGCAGCTTGAGACAGGGGAAGGACGAGCAGTACTTC CASSLRQGKDEQYF
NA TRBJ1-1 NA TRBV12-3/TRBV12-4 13 TGTGCCAGCAGTTTTTACAGGAACACTGAAGCTTTCTTT CASSFYRNTEAFF
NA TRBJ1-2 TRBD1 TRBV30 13 TGTGCCTGGAGGTCCGGCAGGGGGCCTGGCTACACCTTC CAWRSGRGPGYTF
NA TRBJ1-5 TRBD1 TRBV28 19 TGTGCCAGCAGTTTCAAAAGGGATGCAGGGGGCGGCAGCAATCAGCCCCAGCATTTT CASSFKRDAGGGSNQPQHF
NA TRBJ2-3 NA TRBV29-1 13 TGCAGCGTTGGGTTAGGTCGACTGATGGTGCAGTATTTT CSVGLGRLMVQYF
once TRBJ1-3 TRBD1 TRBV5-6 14 TGTGCCAGCAGCTCACCCGGGACAGGGGACACCATATATTTT CASSSPGTGDTIYF
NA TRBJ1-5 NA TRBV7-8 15 TGTGCCAGCAGCCCCACGACAGGACGCAATCAGCCCCAGCATTTT CASSPTTGRNQPQHF
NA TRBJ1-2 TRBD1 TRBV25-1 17 TGTGCCAGCAGTGAACACGCGGTGACAGGGGGCAAGGGTGGCTACACCTTC CASSEHAVTGGKGGYTF
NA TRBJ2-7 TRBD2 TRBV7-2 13 TGTGCCAGCAGCCCCGGGGGGTCCTACGAGCAGTACTTC CASSPGGSYEQYF
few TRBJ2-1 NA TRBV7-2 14 TGTGCCACCTCTAAGTGGGGGGAATACAATGAGCAGTTCTTC CATSKWGEYNEQFF
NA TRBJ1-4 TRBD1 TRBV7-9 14 TGTGCCAGCAGCCCCGGGACAGCTTTTGAAAAACTGTTTTTT CASSPGTAFEKLFF
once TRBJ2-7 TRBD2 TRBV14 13 TGTGCCAGCAGCCAATGGGGACTAGCGGAGCAGTACTTC CASSQWGLAEQYF
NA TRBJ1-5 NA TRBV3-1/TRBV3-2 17 TGTGCCAGCAGCCAAGGATGGGGGAGGGAGGGCAATCAGCCCCAGCATTTT CASSQGWGREGNQPQHF
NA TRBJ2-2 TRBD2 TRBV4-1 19 TGCGCCAGCAGCCAAGAGGCGAGCGGGGTCAAGTATCTGGGCGGGGAGCTGTTTTTT CASSQEASGVKYLGGELFF
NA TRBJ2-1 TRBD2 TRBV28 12 TGTGCCAGCAGGCGGGGGGTGGTAGAGCAGTTCTTC CASRRGVVEQFF
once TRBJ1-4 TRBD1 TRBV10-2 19 TGCGCCAGCAGTGCCCCCCCGGGACAGGGATTGGCAACTAATGAAAAACTGTTTTTT CASSAPPGQGLATNEKLFF
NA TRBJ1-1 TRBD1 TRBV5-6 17 TGTGCCAGCAGCCATTTCATCAGGGGGACCATGAACACTGAAGCTTTCTTT CASSHFIRGTMNTEAFF
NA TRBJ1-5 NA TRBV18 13 TGTGCCAGCTCACCAGACAGAAATCAGCCCCAGCATTTT CASSPDRNQPQHF
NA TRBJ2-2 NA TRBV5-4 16 TGTGCCAGCAGCTTTTGGACGGGGGCGAACACCGGGGAGCTGTTTTTT CASSFWTGANTGELFF
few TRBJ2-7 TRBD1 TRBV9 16 TGTGCCAGCAGCCCACCCCGGGGACAGGGATCCTACGAGCAGTACTTC CASSPPRGQGSYEQYF